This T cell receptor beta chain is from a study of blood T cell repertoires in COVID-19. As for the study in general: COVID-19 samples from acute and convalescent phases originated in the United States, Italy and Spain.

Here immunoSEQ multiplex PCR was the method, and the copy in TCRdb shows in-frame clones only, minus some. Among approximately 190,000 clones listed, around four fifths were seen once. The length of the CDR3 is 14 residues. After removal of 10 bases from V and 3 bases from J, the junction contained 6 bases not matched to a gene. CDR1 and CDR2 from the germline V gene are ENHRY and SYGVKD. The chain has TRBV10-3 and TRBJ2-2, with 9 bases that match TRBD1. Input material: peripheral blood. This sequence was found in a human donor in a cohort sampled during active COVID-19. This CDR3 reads CASNRGQDTGELFF. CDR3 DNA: TGTGCCAGCAACAGGGGGCAGGACACCGGGGAGCTGTTTTTT.